This TCR beta chain was profiled in a study of blood T cell repertoires in COVID-19. Study-level information: Sources were T cells, B-cell-depleted T cells, or PBMCs; the material itself was cDNA or gDNA.

TCRdb's table, derived via immunoSEQ multiplex PCR, lists solely in-frame clones and lacks some. The data contain fewer than 60,000 clones, 70% to 80% of them seen just once; the ten biggest clones take up around a quarter. This clonotype was sampled from a man aged 70 or older with acute or convalescent COVID-19. Material for sequencing was peripheral blood.

CDR3 sequence (DNA): TGCGCCAGCAGCCTGGACAGGGCCGCAGATACGCAGTATTTT. Its translation: CASSLDRAADTQYF. This sequence joins TRBV4-3 and TRBJ2-3; 8 nucleotides line up with TRBD1. CDR3 length: 14 amino acids. From germline, CDR1 is LGHNA and CDR2 YSLEER. Losses at the gene ends were 4 bases for V and 4 bases for J; bases not matched to a gene: 4.